Below are 21 T cell receptor beta chains sequenced from a single sample in a study of blood T cell repertoires in COVID-19. Clones were read by immunoSEQ multiplex PCR, and TCRdb kept only the in-frame ones, dropping some. Of 200,000 to 250,000 clones in the sample, approximately 81% were seen once. The sequencing sample was made of peripheral blood. These receptor sequences come from an elderly woman with active or convalescent COVID-19.

This chain joins TRBV5-8 and TRBJ2-3; a possible D gene is TRBD1 (6 bases). V shed 4 bases and J shed 4 bases, with 19 bases lying between them. CDR1 and CDR2 (germline): SGHTS, YDEGEE. The CDR3 consists of 16 residues. The CDR3 loop is CASSIRDKGVPDTQYF. DNA of the CDR3: TGTGCCAGCAGCATTAGGGACAAAGGGGTCCCAGATACGCAGTATTTT.

This clone was detected ten times or more. The chain uses TRBV19 and TRBJ1-2; 8 nucleotides align to TRBD1. V trimming: 9 bases; J trimming: 7 bases; junction bases outside the gene matches: 13. This CDR3 region has 14 residues. Germline V gene data show CDR1 as LNHDA and CDR2 as SQIVND (reference sequence). CDR3 DNA sequence: TGTGCCAGCACACGCCCGGGACAGGAACGTGGCTACACCTTC. Translation: CASTRPGQERGYTF. Based on the CDR3 plus reference TRBV19 and TRBJ1-2, the full variable domain is DGGITQSPKYLFRKEGQNVTLSCEQNLNHDAMYWYRQDPGQGLRLIYYSQIVNDFQKGDIAEGYSVSREKKESFPLTVTSAQKNPTAFYLCASTRPGQERGYTFGSGTRLTVV.

CDR3 in amino acids: CASSSGVGSYNEQFF. CDR3 nucleotides: TGTGCCAGCAGCTCCGGGGTAGGCTCCTACAATGAGCAGTTCTTC. This chain links TRBV7-2 with TRBJ2-1, with D possibly being TRBD2 (5 bases). This CDR3 contains 15 residues. V shed 4 bases and J shed 0 bases, with 10 bases lying between them. Germline CDR1 is SGHTA and CDR2 is FQGNSA.

V and J are TRBV6-5 and TRBJ1-1; D unresolved. Trimming left V 6 bases short and J 1 base short, with 15 bases between. The CDR3 totals 15 residues. Germline CDR1 MNHEY, CDR2 SVGAGI. As DNA, the CDR3 is TGTGCCAGCAGGATAAGCCTTTCTACGAACACTGAAGCTTTCTTT. Residues: CASRISLSTNTEAFF.

The rearrangement uses TRBV19 and TRBJ2-3, with a weak D call TRBD1 (6 bases). Between the trimmed V and J ends, which lost 4 bases and 0 bases, there was a span of 11 bases. CDR3 size: 15 residues. Per the germline V gene, CDR1 is LNHDA and CDR2 is SQIVND (reference sequence). The CDR3: CASSTGTTSTDTQYF. The CDR3 DNA sequence: TGTGCCAGTAGTACGGGGACAACTAGCACAGATACGCAGTATTTT.

This chain uses TRBV19 with TRBJ2-6, with 7 bases aligning to TRBD1. There are 15 residues in the CDR3. Per germline, CDR1 LNHDA and CDR2 SQIVND (reference sequence). The ends lost 7 bases at V and 2 bases at J; junction bases unmatched: 5. The CDR3 here is CASIRTGTGANVLTF. The CDR3 DNA follows: TGTGCCAGTATACGGACAGGAACTGGGGCCAACGTCCTGACTTTC. The full variable domain, rest sourced from reference TRBV19 and TRBJ2-6, is DGGITQSPKYLFRKEGQNVTLSCEQNLNHDAMYWYRQDPGQGLRLIYYSQIVNDFQKGDIAEGYSVSREKKESFPLTVTSAQKNPTAFYLCASIRTGTGANVLTFGAGSRLTVL.

J is TRBJ1-2 and V is TRBV7-2; 8 bases fit TRBD1. CDR3 length equals 14 residues. Germline CDR1 is SGHTA and CDR2 is FQGNSA. V was clipped by 2 bases and J by 6 bases; unmatched bases: 5. CDR3: CASSLNRGSDGYTF. The CDR3 DNA sequence: TGTGCCAGCAGCTTAAACAGGGGGTCCGATGGCTACACCTTC.

This clone was recorded only once. V is TRBV7-9 and J is TRBJ1-1; the D gene is possibly TRBD1 (6 bases). This CDR3 is 13 amino acids long. The V end lost 5 bases, the J end lost 5 bases, and 12 bases lay between the germline ends. Germline V gene data show CDR1 as SEHNR and CDR2 as FQNEAQ (reference sequence). The CDR3 nucleotides read TGTGCCAGCAGCCCACAGGGAGGGACTGAAGCTTTCTTT. Its protein is CASSPQGGTEAFF. The full variable domain, completed using reference TRBV7-9 and TRBJ1-1, is DTGVSQNPRHKITKRGQNVTFRCDPISEHNRLYWYRQTLGQGPEFLTYFQNEAQLEKSRLLSDRFSAERPKGSFSTLEIQRTEQGDSAMYLCASSPQGGTEAFFGQGTRLTVV.

The chain has TRBV6-4 and TRBJ2-1; 7 bases are shared with TRBD2. In germline, CDR1 is MRHNA, CDR2 SNTAGT. Trimming cost V 4 bases and J 5 bases; bases outside gene matches: 8. The CDR3 sequence is 15 residues long. CDR3 DNA sequence: TGTGCCAGCAGTGCGGAAGCGGGGCGAAACAATGAGCAGTTCTTC. It specifies CASSAEAGRNNEQFF.

The CDR3 region has the DNA TGTGCCTGGAGTGTTGGGACCACAGGGGTCGGCTACACCTTC. It specifies CAWSVGTTGVGYTF. This chain uses TRBV30 with TRBJ1-2; 7 nucleotides align to TRBD1. The CDR3 is made up of 14 amino acids. From germline, CDR1 is GTSNPN and CDR2 SVGIG (reference sequence). With 0 bases clipped from V and 8 bases from J, the junction kept 9 bases outside the gene matches. Combining the CDR3 with reference TRBV30 and TRBJ1-2 gives the whole variable domain SQTIHQWPATLVQPVGSPLSLECTVEGTSNPNLYWYRQAAGRGLQLLFYSVGIGQISSEVPQNLSASRPQDRQFILSSKKLLLSDSGFYLCAWSVGTTGVGYTFGSGTRLTVV.

The V and J genes are TRBV12-3 or TRBV12-4 and TRBJ2-7, with unresolved D. Trimming cost V 5 bases and J 3 bases, with 5 bases left between them. This CDR3 has 11 residues. The CDR3 reads CASSPYYEQYF. DNA of the CDR3: TGTGCCAGCAGTCCCTACTACGAGCAGTACTTC.

This clone was seen a few times. J is TRBJ2-1 and V is TRBV30, with 10 nucleotides matching TRBD1. Germline assignment: CDR1 GTSNPN and CDR2 SVGIG (reference sequence). V lost 5 bases to trimming and J lost 5 bases; unmatched junction nucleotides: 12. The CDR3 loop spans 16 amino acids. The CDR3 loop is CAWVPPGTGEHNEQFF. The CDR3 DNA reads TGTGCCTGGGTCCCCCCCGGGACAGGGGAGCACAATGAGCAGTTCTTC.

The chain employs TRBV7-2 and TRBJ2-1, with D perhaps TRBD2 (6 bases). This CDR3 has 14 residues. Germline CDR1 is SGHTA and CDR2 is FQGNSA. V lost 0 bases and J 8 bases, leaving 11 bases between the germline ends. As DNA, the CDR3 is TGTGCCAGCAGCTTAGCCACTAGCCGGTATGAGCAGTTCTTC. Its protein product is CASSLATSRYEQFF.

The chain carries TRBV28 and TRBJ1-2, with no clear D. This CDR3 contains 11 residues. Germline CDR1 is MDHEN and CDR2 is SYDVKM. V was trimmed by 5 bases and J by 5 bases, leaving 6 bases between them. CDR3 protein: CASSTSYGYTF. CDR3 bases: TGTGCCAGCAGTACTAGTTATGGCTACACCTTC.

The chain is built from TRBV7-9 and TRBJ1-4; tentative D call: TRBD1 (6 bases). Trimming left V 5 bases short and J 8 bases short, with 12 bases between. From germline, CDR1 is SEHNR and CDR2 FQNEAQ (reference sequence). This CDR3 is 13 amino acids long. The CDR3 DNA reads TGTGCCAGCAGCCTAGGGGGAGGGGAAAAACTGTTTTTT. Amino acid sequence: CASSLGGGEKLFF.

The V call is TRBV13, the J call TRBJ2-7; D is unclear. The CDR3 spans 13 residues. Trimming pared 5 bases from V and 0 bases from J, leaving 8 bases between. Germline-derived CDR1 and CDR2 are PRHDT and FYEKMQ (reference sequence). The CDR3 DNA reads as TGTGCCAGCAGCCTCCTCAGCTCCTACGAGCAGTACTTC. Translating gives CASSLLSSYEQYF.

J is TRBJ2-7 and V is TRBV6-2 or TRBV6-3; tentative D call: TRBD2 (7 bases). This CDR3 has 20 amino acids. Germline V CDR1 and CDR2: MNHEY, SVGEGT. Trimming took off 2 bases at V and 0 bases at J, with 26 bases between the two ends. DNA of the CDR3: TGTGCCAGCAGTTACCCCCTCGGAGGGGGTAGCGGGTTCAGCTCCTACGAGCAGTACTTC. Protein: CASSYPLGGGSGFSSYEQYF.

CDR3: CASSYIAGGVEQFF. The CDR3 coding sequence is TGTGCCAGCAGTTACATAGCGGGAGGGGTTGAGCAGTTCTTC. V is TRBV6-2 or TRBV6-3 and J is TRBJ2-1, with 11 bases matching TRBD2. This CDR3 has 14 residues. CDR1 is MNHEY and CDR2 is SVGEGT in the germline V gene. The trim removed 2 bases at V and 9 bases at J, leaving 3 bases unmatched.

This chain connects TRBV30 to TRBJ2-7, with a tentative D call TRBD1 (6 bases). Germline V gene sequence: CDR1 GTSNPN, CDR2 SVGIG (reference sequence). The CDR3 contains 11 residues. Trimming shortened V by 7 bases and J by 1 base, and 8 bases separated the two germline ends. CDR3 residues: CAYTGSYEQYF. The CDR3 DNA is TGTGCCTACACAGGGTCCTACGAGCAGTACTTC.

The chain has TRBV20-1 and TRBJ2-7; D uncertain. V dropped 1 base and J dropped 7 bases, with 8 bases sitting between them. Per the germline V gene, CDR1 is DFQATT and CDR2 is SNEGSKA (reference sequence). This CDR3 spans 11 amino acids. The CDR3 bases are TGCAGTGCTAGAGCGGTGACAGAGCAGTACTTC. Residues: CSARAVTEQYF.

This sequence joins TRBV2 and TRBJ2-7; 7 bases are a match to TRBD1. Losses at the gene ends were 8 bases for V and 0 bases for J; bases not matched to a gene: 7. Per the germline V gene, CDR1 is SNHLY and CDR2 is FYNNEI. This CDR3 is built from 14 residues. In DNA, the CDR3 is TGTGCCAGCGGGCCGGACAGGAGCTCCTACGAGCAGTACTTC. This encodes CASGPDRSSYEQYF.